These 7 T cell receptor beta chains came from one sample sequenced in a study of shared clonotypes between healthy human individuals. The method was immunoSEQ multiplex PCR; TCRdb's version includes in-frame clones alone and lacks a portion of them. The table records some 380,000 clones, about 96% of them present only once. Material: memory CD8+ T cells sorted from blood. Subset of the sample: CD45RO+ cells pooled with CCR7-negative TemRA cells. The receptors come from a man aged 25-45 years in good health.

This CDR3 reads CASSSYNSPLHF. CDR3 coding DNA: TGTGCCAGCAGCTCTTATAATTCACCCCTCCACTTT. The rearrangement joins TRBV13 to TRBJ1-6; D gene uncertain. Looked up from germline, CDR1 is PRHDT and CDR2 is FYEKMQ (reference sequence). The CDR3 totals 12 residues. The V gene lost 4 bases and the J gene lost 4 bases, with 2 bases spanning the gap.

The chain carries TRBV28 and TRBJ1-3; D is undetermined. Trimming removed 4 bases from V and 7 bases from J, with 14 bases in between. This CDR3 is 14 amino acids long. Germline values: CDR1 MDHEN, CDR2 SYDVKM. CDR3 in amino acids: CASSSPGGTNTIYF. The CDR3 DNA follows: TGTGCCAGCAGTTCGCCCGGAGGAACCAACACCATATATTTT.

The rearrangement links TRBV6-6 to TRBJ2-4, with D tentatively TRBD1 or TRBD2 (5 bases each). There are 16 residues in the CDR3. V lost 6 bases, J lost 4 bases, and 19 bases lay in between. Germline V gene sequence: CDR1 MNHNY, CDR2 SVGAGI (reference sequence). CDR3 sequence (DNA): TGTGCCAGCAGCGCCCACGGGGCAAAGGGGAAAAACATTCAGTACTTC. This sequence encodes CASSAHGAKGKNIQYF.

The chain links TRBV7-8 to TRBJ2-1; 10 nucleotides align to TRBD2. After removal of 0 bases from V and 5 bases from J, the junction contained 7 bases not matched to a gene. Germline CDR1 and CDR2: SGHVS and FQNEAQ. The CDR3 length is 17 residues. The DNA of the CDR3 is TGTGCCAGCAGCTTAGCCTTAGCGGGAGGAGTCGACAATGAGCAGTTCTTC. Encoded protein: CASSLALAGGVDNEQFF.

The CDR3 region is CASSLDPGVETQYF. DNA of the CDR3: TGCGCCAGCAGCTTGGACCCGGGAGTAGAGACCCAGTACTTC. The V call is TRBV5-1, the J call TRBJ2-5; D possibly corresponds to TRBD2 (6 bases). Germline V lookup: CDR1 SGHRS, CDR2 YFSETQ. V dropped 0 bases and J dropped 4 bases, with 10 bases sitting between them. The CDR3 has 14 residues.

The chain uses TRBV7-9 and TRBJ2-6; unclear D gene. Between the trimmed V and J ends, which lost 2 bases and 1 base, there was a span of 9 bases. The length of the CDR3 is 16 residues. CDR1 is SEHNR, CDR2 FQNEAQ, per germline (reference sequence). This CDR3 reads CASSLLVGSGANVLTF. The CDR3 bases are TGTGCCAGCAGCTTATTGGTAGGATCTGGGGCCAACGTCCTGACTTTC.

This chain connects TRBV7-2 to TRBJ2-5, with D perhaps given as TRBD1 or TRBD2 (5 bases each). This CDR3 has 14 residues. The germline V and J ends were trimmed by 0 bases and 0 bases, with 5 bases remaining between them. Germline CDR1 reads SGHTA; CDR2 reads FQGNSA. The CDR3 nucleotides read TGTGCCAGCAGCTTAGCGGGACACCAAGAGACCCAGTACTTC. Translation: CASSLAGHQETQYF.